Below are 6 T cell receptor beta chains sequenced from a single sample in a study of identical twins (dated by TCRdb to about 2016). The library was generated by 5' RACE. Sequencing took place on an Illumina HiSeq 2000. TCRdb reprocessing: public reads trimmed at Q25 with fastp, clones called with MiXCR, in-frame beta chains kept. Every CDR3 protein is listed once, alongside the most common genes and DNA of its rows. For this sample there are about 530,000 distinct CDR3 sequences; approximately 14% appear just once. The top ten constitute roughly 0.44% of the sample. These same records also appear under a second study, on yellow fever vaccine responses in identical twins.

The specimen sequenced was CD4+ T cells sorted from blood. The receptors derive from a woman aged 18-29 years in good health.

The sample holds a few counts of this clonotype. The chain uses TRBV28 and TRBJ1-1; the D is unclear. This CDR3 region has 14 residues. Looked up from germline, CDR1 is MDHEN and CDR2 is SYDVKM. Deletions cut 7 bases from V and 1 base from J, with 13 bases between. The CDR3, as DNA: TGTGCCAGCATCGAACCGACACAGAACACTGAAGCTTTCTTT. Its protein product is CASIEPTQNTEAFF.

The rearrangement joins TRBV6-1 to TRBJ2-2; 9 nucleotides match TRBD1. With 4 bases clipped from V and 6 bases from J, the junction kept 3 bases outside the gene matches. The CDR3 spans 14 residues. The V gene's germline CDR1 is MNHNS and CDR2 SASEGT. CDR3 DNA sequence: TGTGCCAGCAGTGGGGACAGGGATGCCGGGGAGCTGTTTTTT. It codes for CASSGDRDAGELFF.

CDR3 sequence reads: CSASGASGRGINEQFF. CDR3 sequence (DNA): TGCAGTGCTAGTGGAGCTAGCGGGAGGGGAATAAATGAGCAGTTCTTC. The chain combines TRBV20-1 with TRBJ2-1, with 12 bases fitting TRBD2. Germline CDR1 DFQATT, CDR2 SNEGSKA (reference sequence). This CDR3 spans 16 amino acids. After removal of 3 bases from V and 7 bases from J, the junction contained 10 bases not matched to a gene.

The V and J genes are TRBV2 and TRBJ2-1; 7 nucleotides align to TRBD2. CDR3 length equals 13 residues. The germline CDR1 and CDR2 sequences are SNHLY and FYNNEI. Trimming removed 6 bases from V and 9 bases from J; junction bases left unmatched: 8. The CDR3 region has the DNA TGTGCCAGCAGGCGGGGGAAGCAACCTGAGCAGTTCTTC. As protein: CASRRGKQPEQFF.

This clonotype was counted many times. J is TRBJ2-1 and V is TRBV2; the match to TRBD2 covers 8 bases. V gave up 7 bases and J gave up 7 bases; unmatched junction bases: 9. The CDR3 is made up of 14 amino acids. Germline V gene sequence: CDR1 SNHLY, CDR2 FYNNEI. The CDR3 region is CASKFVLAENEQFF. The CDR3 nucleotides are TGTGCCAGCAAGTTCGTACTAGCGGAGAATGAGCAGTTCTTC.

This clonotype turned up a few times. The rearrangement links TRBV10-3 to TRBJ2-2; weak D call: TRBD1 (6 bases). V was clipped by 2 bases and J by 3 bases, with 7 bases between them. The CDR3 runs to 14 residues. Germline values: CDR1 ENHRY, CDR2 SYGVKD. As DNA, the CDR3 is TGTGCCATCAGTGAGACAGGGTACACCGGGGAGCTGTTTTTT. This encodes CAISETGYTGELFF.